This TCR beta chain was captured by sequencing in a study of control samples from healthy donors and cancer patients. The V and J ends lost 3 bases and 10 bases, in that order; junction bases with no gene match: 6. The CDR3 is 13 amino acids. The germline gives CDR1 DFQATT, CDR2 SNEGSKA (reference sequence). Clones were read by immunoSEQ multiplex PCR, and TCRdb kept only the in-frame ones, dropping some. The table lists some 220,000 clones, over 90% of them singletons. Material: blood. This clonotype originated in a man aged 50 or older in good health. The chain uses TRBV20-1 and TRBJ2-1; 10 bases match TRBD2. CDR3 loop: CSASAPGLAEQFF. CDR3 nucleotides: TGCAGTGCTAGTGCCCCGGGACTAGCGGAGCAGTTCTTC.